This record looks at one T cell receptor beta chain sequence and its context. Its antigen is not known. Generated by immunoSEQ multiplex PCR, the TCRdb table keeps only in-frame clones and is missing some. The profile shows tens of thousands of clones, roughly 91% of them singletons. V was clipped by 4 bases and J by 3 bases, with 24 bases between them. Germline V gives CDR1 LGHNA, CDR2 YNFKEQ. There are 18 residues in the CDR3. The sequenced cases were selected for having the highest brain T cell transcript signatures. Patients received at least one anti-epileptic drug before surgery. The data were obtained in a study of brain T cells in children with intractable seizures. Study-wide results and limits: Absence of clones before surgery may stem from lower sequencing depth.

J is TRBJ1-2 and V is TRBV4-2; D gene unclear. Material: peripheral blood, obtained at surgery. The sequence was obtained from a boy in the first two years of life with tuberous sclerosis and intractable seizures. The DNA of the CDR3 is TGTGCCAGCAGCCCCATTTCCCTGAGGGAGGGAAAGGACTATGGCTACACCTTC. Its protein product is CASSPISLREGKDYGYTF.